The rows below give T cell receptor beta chains drawn from one sample of a study of beta chain features in type 1 diabetes. Measured with immunoSEQ multiplex PCR; TCRdb has only the in-frame clones, and not every one. The repertoire holds around 160,000 clones, under 60% seen once, with 0.4% to 0.5% in the top ten. Sequencing was carried out using Tregs from blood. All receptors derive from a man younger than 30 in good health. CDR3s include the opening cysteine and the closing phenylalanine or tryptophan. The order of the fields is CDR3 length, clone size, V gene, J gene, D gene, CDR3 DNA, CDR3 protein. The D gene is left open where the match is weak. Clone size is shown for a subset of rows, as once, few, many or a class of expanded clone.

>16|few|TRBV15|TRBJ2-5|TRBD2
TGTGCCACCAGCCCTGGAATAACTAGCGGACAAGAGACCCAGTACTTC
CATSPGITSGQETQYF
>15|few|TRBV18|TRBJ2-6|.
TGTGCCAGCTCACCTAGCCTTACTGGGGCCAACGTCCTGACTTTC
CASSPSLTGANVLTF
>15|.|TRBV9|TRBJ2-2|.
TGTGCCAGCAGCGTAGACCCCACGGGAAGGGGGGAGCTGTTTTTT
CASSVDPTGRGELFF
>12|.|TRBV19|TRBJ1-5|.
TGTGCCAGTAGTCACCTCCACTTGGGGAGGCATTTT
CASSHLHLGRHF
>14|few|TRBV7-2|TRBJ2-7|.
TGTGCCAGCAGCTTAGCTGGGGGCTGGAACGAGCAGTACTTC
CASSLAGGWNEQYF
>14|.|TRBV18|TRBJ1-5|.
TGTGCCAGCTCACAACAGGGTAGAAATCAGCCCCAGCATTTT
CASSQQGRNQPQHF
>15|.|TRBV9|TRBJ2-6|.
TGTGCCAGCAGCGTAGCCCTCTCTGGGGCCAACGTCCTGACTTTC
CASSVALSGANVLTF
>14|.|TRBV19|TRBJ2-2|.
TGTGCCAGTAGTTATCGGGGGGCCACCGGGGAGCTGTTTTTT
CASSYRGATGELFF
>16|few|TRBV19|TRBJ1-2|.
TGTGCCAGTGGGGATCTAGGGGCAGTCTCTATTTCTGGCTACACCTTC
CASGDLGAVSISGYTF
>16|.|TRBV10-3|TRBJ1-1|.
TGTGCCATCAGTGATCCTGTGGGACTTCAGAACACTGAAGCTTTCTTT
CAISDPVGLQNTEAFF
>14|few|TRBV27|TRBJ2-3|.
TGTGCCAGCAGTTTGACTAGGACCACAGATACGCAGTATTTT
CASSLTRTTDTQYF
>14|.|TRBV11-2|TRBJ2-5|.
TGTGCCAGCAGCTTAGTTGGGGGGAAGGAGACCCAGTACTTC
CASSLVGGKETQYF
>15|.|TRBV18|TRBJ2-7|.
TGTGCCAGCTCACCAGGGGCTGCAAGCTCCTACGAGCAGTACTTC
CASSPGAASSYEQYF
>13|.|TRBV10-2|TRBJ1-2|.
TGCGCCAGCAGTGAGGAGGGTTACTATGGCTACACCTTC
CASSEEGYYGYTF
>16|.|TRBV30|TRBJ2-6|TRBD1
TGTGCCTGGGGACAGGGGATCTCGACTGGGGCCAACGTCCTGACTTTC
CAWGQGISTGANVLTF
>13|.|TRBV2|TRBJ2-1|.
TGTGCCAGCAGCCCCCGCAGGCAGAATGAGCAGTTCTTC
CASSPRRQNEQFF
>14|.|TRBV6-1|TRBJ2-7|.
TGTGCCATTCGCTCGACAGGGAGGACCTACGAGCAGTACTTC
CAIRSTGRTYEQYF
>14|few|TRBV15|TRBJ1-4|TRBD1
TGTGCCACCAGCAGGACAGGGGTAAATGAAAAACTGTTTTTT
CATSRTGVNEKLFF